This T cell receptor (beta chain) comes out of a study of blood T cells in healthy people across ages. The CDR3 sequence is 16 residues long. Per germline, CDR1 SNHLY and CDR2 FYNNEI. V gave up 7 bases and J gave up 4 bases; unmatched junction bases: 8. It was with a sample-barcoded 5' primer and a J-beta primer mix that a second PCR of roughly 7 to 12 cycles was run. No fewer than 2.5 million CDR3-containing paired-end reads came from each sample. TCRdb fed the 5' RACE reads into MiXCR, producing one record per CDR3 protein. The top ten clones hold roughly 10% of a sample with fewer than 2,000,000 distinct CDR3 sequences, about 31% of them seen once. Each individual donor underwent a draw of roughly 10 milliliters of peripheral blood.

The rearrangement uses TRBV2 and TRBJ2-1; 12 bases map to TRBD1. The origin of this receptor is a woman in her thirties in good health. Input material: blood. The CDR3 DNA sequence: TGTGCCAGCACCGGAATGGGACAGGGGGCATACAATGAGCAGTTCTTC. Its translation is CASTGMGQGAYNEQFF.